The sequence of this T cell receptor beta chain was determined in a study of CD8 T cells in Susac syndrome. Trimming cost V 0 bases and J 13 bases, with 13 bases left between them. The CDR3 length is 13 residues. Germline-derived CDR1 and CDR2 are LGHDT and YNNKEL (reference sequence). Random hexamers were used to reverse transcribe the RNA input (roughly 0.5 to 1 ug). TCRdb reprocessed the immunoSEQ multiplex PCR reads with MiXCR, giving one entry per CDR3 protein. The sample holds some 250,000 distinct CDR3 sequences, about 96% seen once. This chain connects TRBV3-1 to TRBJ2-1, with unresolved D. The receptor was derived from a human donor with Susac syndrome. The source material was CD4+ T cells from PBMCs. CDR3 in amino acids: CASSQDQPYPQFF. CDR3 bases: TGTGCCAGCAGCCAAGATCAACCTTATCCCCAGTTCTTC.